The 15 T cell receptor beta chains listed next were all sequenced from one sample in a study of blood T cells in healthy people across ages. The authors ran a second PCR of 7 to 11 cycles using a sample-barcoded 5' primer and a J-beta primer mix. Each CDR3 protein gets one entry after TCRdb re-called the 5' RACE reads with MiXCR. Among 1.5 million to 2 million distinct CDR3 sequences listed, roughly 30% were seen once. What was sequenced was blood. These receptors were obtained from a woman younger than 45 in good health.

This clonotype was seen more than once but under ten times. This rearrangement joins TRBV29-1 to TRBJ2-3; no firm D call. The CDR3 covers 17 residues. CDR1 SQVTM and CDR2 ANQGSEA come from the germline V gene. With 3 bases removed from V and 0 bases from J, the gap between germline ends came to 19 bases. The CDR3 sequence is CSVESPSLTESTDTQYF. CDR3 in DNA: TGCAGCGTTGAGTCCCCTTCCCTGACCGAGAGCACAGATACGCAGTATTTT.

This clonotype has just a few counts. The germline gene is not matched at one end of the junction; a read error may be the cause. CDR3 region: CSVAESGASVLTF. As DNA, the CDR3 is TGCAGCGTTGCGGAATCTGGGGCCAGCGTCCTGACTTTC. The gene calls are TRBV29-1 and TRBJ2-6, with D possibly matching TRBD1 (5 bases). Germline CDR1 and CDR2: SQVTM and ANQGSEA. This CDR3 has 13 residues. Full variable domain (missing parts from reference TRBV29-1 and TRBJ2-6): SAVISQKPSRDICQRGTSLTIQCQVDSQVTMMFWYRQQPGQSLTLIATANQGSEATYESGFVIDKFPISRPNLTFSTLTVSNMSPEDSSIYLCSVAESGASVLTFGAGSRLTVL.

The genes are TRBV20-1 and TRBJ2-3; perhaps TRBD2 as D (6 bases). Trimming took off 0 bases at V and 4 bases at J, with 11 bases between the two ends. The CDR3 contains 14 residues. Germline assignment: CDR1 DFQATT and CDR2 SNEGSKA (reference sequence). The CDR3 loop reads CSARDRRRADTQYF. The CDR3 DNA follows: TGCAGTGCTAGAGACCGACGGAGGGCAGATACGCAGTATTTT.

Many counts were recorded for this clonotype. This rearrangement joins TRBV10-3 to TRBJ2-7, with D possibly matching TRBD2 (6 bases). Trimming pared 4 bases from V and 2 bases from J, leaving 12 bases between. The CDR3 sequence is 14 residues long. The germline V gene encodes CDR1 ENHRY and CDR2 SYGVKD. CDR3 sequence reads: CAISGASDTYEQYF. CDR3 coding DNA: TGTGCCATCAGTGGGGCTAGCGATACCTACGAGCAGTACTTC.

The sample holds many counts of this clonotype. The chain links TRBV20-1 to TRBJ1-5; TRBD1 matches at 7 bases. The trim removed 3 bases at V and 3 bases at J, leaving 5 bases unmatched. In germline, CDR1 is DFQATT, CDR2 SNEGSKA (reference sequence). The CDR3 contains 14 residues. Written as DNA, the CDR3 is TGCAGTGCTAGGGCCACAGGGGTCAATCAGCCCCAGCATTTT. As protein: CSARATGVNQPQHF.

CDR3 DNA sequence: TGTGCCACCAGCCTGGGACTAGCGGGAGGACGCTACAATGAGCAGTACTTC. Translation gives CATSLGLAGGRYNEQYF. The chain couples TRBV15 to TRBJ2-7; 15 bases are a match to TRBD2. Losses at the gene ends were 5 bases for V and 7 bases for J; bases not matched to a gene: 12. Looked up from germline, CDR1 is LNHNV and CDR2 is YYDKDF (reference sequence). The CDR3 consists of 17 residues. Supplemented by reference TRBV15 and TRBJ2-7, the full variable domain reads DAMVIQNPRYQVTQFGKPVTLSCSQTLNHNVMYWYQQKSSQAPKLLFHYYDKDFNNEADTPDNFQSRRPNTSFCFLDIRSPGLGDTAMYLCATSLGLAGGRYNEQYFGPGTRLTVT.

The chain combines TRBV12-5 with TRBJ1-4, with no clear D. V dropped 6 bases and J dropped 5 bases, with 10 bases sitting between them. Looked up from germline, CDR1 is LGHNT and CDR2 is FRNRAP. This CDR3 is built from 13 residues. The CDR3 DNA follows: TGTGCTAGTGGCACGGATGCGAATGAAAAACTGTTTTTT. Protein: CASGTDANEKLFF.

This clonotype was seen more than once but under ten times. The chain is built from TRBV18 and TRBJ2-7; D might be TRBD2 (6 bases). CDR1 and CDR2 from the germline V gene are KGHSH and LQKENI. Trimming removed 3 bases from V and 3 bases from J, with 12 bases in between. The CDR3 runs 14 residues. For the CDR3, the DNA is TGTGCCAGCTCACCTGGGGGGACGGGCTACGAGCAGTACTTC. Its protein product is CASSPGGTGYEQYF.

A remark on this clonotype: One end of the junction does not line up with germline, which may come from a read error. The rearrangement joins TRBV6-1 to TRBJ2-1, with 10 bases fitting TRBD2. This CDR3 comprises 15 residues. The germline CDR1 and CDR2 sequences are MNHNS and SASEGT. The CDR3 protein is CASRLTSGSRNGQFF. CDR3 nucleotide sequence: TGTGCCAGCAGGCTGACTAGCGGGTCGCGGAATGGGCAGTTCTTC.

The V call is TRBV28, the J call TRBJ1-1; 8 bases are a match to TRBD1. This CDR3 spans 15 amino acids. V lost 4 bases, J lost 4 bases, and 8 bases stayed unmatched. CDR1 is MDHEN, CDR2 SYDVKM, per germline. The CDR3 loop is CASSSGPTGGTEAFF. The CDR3 nucleotides read TGTGCCAGCAGTTCAGGCCCCACAGGGGGCACTGAAGCTTTCTTT. Full variable domain (missing parts from reference TRBV28 and TRBJ1-1): DVKVTQSSRYLVKRTGEKVFLECVQDMDHENMFWYRQDPGLGLRLIYFSYDVKMKEKGDIPEGYSVSREKKERFSLILESASTNQTSMYLCASSSGPTGGTEAFFGQGTRLTVV.

This clonotype was seen a handful of times. The chain joins TRBV20-1 to TRBJ2-1, with TRBD2 identical over 8 bases. This CDR3 has 15 residues. Trimming took 6 bases from V and 7 from J; bases not matched to a gene: 14. CDR1 and CDR2 from the germline V gene are DFQATT and SNEGSKA (reference sequence). CDR3 DNA sequence: TGCAGTGCCCCCGTTAGCGGGACCTACGTGAATGAGCAGTTCTTC. Amino acids: CSAPVSGTYVNEQFF.

This sequence joins TRBV27 and TRBJ2-5; D gene unclear. Germline assignment: CDR1 MNHEY and CDR2 SMNVEV (reference sequence). This CDR3 has 15 amino acids. Trimming stripped 3 bases from V and 9 bases from J, with 20 bases between. The CDR3 bases are TGTGCCAGCAGTTTTCCCCCGGAGTGGAAAAGGGCCCAGTACTTC. This encodes CASSFPPEWKRAQYF.

For the CDR3, the DNA is TGTGCCAGCAGCTTAGATACGCAGGGCTATGGCTACACCTTC. This codes for CASSLDTQGYGYTF. This rearrangement joins TRBV11-2 to TRBJ1-2, with D possibly being TRBD1 (5 bases). Trimming shortened V by 0 bases and J by 4 bases, and 9 bases separated the two germline ends. The CDR3 covers 14 residues. Germline CDR1 is SGHAT and CDR2 is FQNNGV.

This chain connects TRBV6-6 to TRBJ2-3, with 8 bases lining up with TRBD1. CDR3 length equals 15 residues. Germline CDR1 MNHNY, CDR2 SVGAGI (reference sequence). V shed 6 bases, J shed 2 bases, and the junction held 7 bases outside the gene matches. DNA for the CDR3: TGTGCCAGCAGCTTCGGACAGGGCTTCACAGATACGCAGTATTTT. It is translated as CASSFGQGFTDTQYF.

This clonotype was seen more than once but under ten times. The gene calls are TRBV6-2 or TRBV6-3 and TRBJ2-5; 7 bases agree with TRBD1. The germline CDR1 and CDR2 sequences are MNHEY and SVGEGT. Losses at the gene ends were 6 bases for V and 1 base for J; bases not matched to a gene: 8. The CDR3 sequence is 15 residues long. CDR3 in amino acids: CASRHPRQGQETQYF. The CDR3 region has the DNA TGTGCCAGCAGACATCCAAGACAGGGCCAAGAGACCCAGTACTTC.